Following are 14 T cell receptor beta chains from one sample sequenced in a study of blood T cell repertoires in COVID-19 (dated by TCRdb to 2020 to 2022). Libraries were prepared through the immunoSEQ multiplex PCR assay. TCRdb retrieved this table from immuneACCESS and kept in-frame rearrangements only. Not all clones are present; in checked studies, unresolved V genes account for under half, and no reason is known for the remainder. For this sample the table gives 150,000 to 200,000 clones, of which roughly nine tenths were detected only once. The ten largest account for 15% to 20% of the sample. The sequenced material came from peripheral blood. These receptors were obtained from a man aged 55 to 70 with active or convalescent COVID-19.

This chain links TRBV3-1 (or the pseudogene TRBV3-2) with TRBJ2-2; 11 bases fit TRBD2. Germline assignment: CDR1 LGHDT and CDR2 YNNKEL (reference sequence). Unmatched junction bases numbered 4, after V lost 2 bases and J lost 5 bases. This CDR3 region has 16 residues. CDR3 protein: CASSQFLAGGTGELFF. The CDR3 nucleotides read TGTGCCAGCAGCCAATTTCTAGCGGGAGGTACCGGGGAGCTGTTTTTT.

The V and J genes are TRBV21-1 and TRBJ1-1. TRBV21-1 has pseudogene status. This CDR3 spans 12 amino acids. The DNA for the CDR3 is TGTGCCAGCCATTCACGGGGCACTGAAGCTTTCTTT. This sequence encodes CASHSRGTEAFF.

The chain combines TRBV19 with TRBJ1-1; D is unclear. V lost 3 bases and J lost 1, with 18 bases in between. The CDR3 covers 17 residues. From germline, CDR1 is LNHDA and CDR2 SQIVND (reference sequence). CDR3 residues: CASSIGLETHRNTEAFF. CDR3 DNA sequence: TGTGCCAGTAGTATCGGGTTAGAAACCCACCGGAACACTGAAGCTTTCTTT.

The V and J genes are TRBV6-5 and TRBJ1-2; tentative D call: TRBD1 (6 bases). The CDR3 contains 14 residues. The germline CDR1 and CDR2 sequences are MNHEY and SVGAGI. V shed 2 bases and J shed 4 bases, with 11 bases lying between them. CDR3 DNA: TGTGCCAGCAGTTACGGGGTCAGGGGCTATGGCTACACCTTC. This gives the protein CASSYGVRGYGYTF.

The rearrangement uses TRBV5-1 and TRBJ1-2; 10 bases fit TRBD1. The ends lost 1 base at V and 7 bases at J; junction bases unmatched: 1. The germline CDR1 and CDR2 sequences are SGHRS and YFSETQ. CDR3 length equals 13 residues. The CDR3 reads CASSLRDRGGYTF. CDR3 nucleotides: TGCGCCAGCAGCTTGCGGGACAGGGGTGGCTACACCTTC. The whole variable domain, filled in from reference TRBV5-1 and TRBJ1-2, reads KAGVTQTPRYLIKTRGQQVTLSCSPISGHRSVSWYQQTPGQGLQFLFEYFSETQRNKGNFPGRFSGRQFSNSRSEMNVSTLELGDSALYLCASSLRDRGGYTFGSGTRLTVV.

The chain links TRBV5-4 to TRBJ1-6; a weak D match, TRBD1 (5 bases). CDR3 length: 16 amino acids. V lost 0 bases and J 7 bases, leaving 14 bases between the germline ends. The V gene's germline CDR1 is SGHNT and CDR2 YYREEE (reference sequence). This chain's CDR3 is CASSLEGRGKNSPLHF. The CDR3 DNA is TGTGCCAGCAGCTTGGAGGGGCGCGGGAAAAATTCACCCCTCCACTTT. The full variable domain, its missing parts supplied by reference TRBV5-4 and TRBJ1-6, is ETGVTQSPTHLIKTRGQQVTLRCSSQSGHNTVSWYQQALGQGPQFIFQYYREEENGRGNFPPRFSGLQFPNYSSELNVNALELDDSALYLCASSLEGRGKNSPLHFGNGTRLTVT.

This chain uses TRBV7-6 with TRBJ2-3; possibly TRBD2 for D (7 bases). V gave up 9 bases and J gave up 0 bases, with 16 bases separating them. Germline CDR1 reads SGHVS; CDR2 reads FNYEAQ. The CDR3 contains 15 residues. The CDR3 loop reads CASRSGGSSTDTQYF. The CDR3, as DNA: TGTGCCAGTCGGTCGGGGGGCTCTAGCACAGATACGCAGTATTTT.

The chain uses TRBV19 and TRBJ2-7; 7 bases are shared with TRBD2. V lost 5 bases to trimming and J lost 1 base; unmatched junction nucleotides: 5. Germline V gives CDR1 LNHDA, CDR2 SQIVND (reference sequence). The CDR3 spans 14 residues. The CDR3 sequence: CASSLGLGSYEQYF. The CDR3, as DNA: TGTGCCAGTAGTCTTGGACTAGGATCCTACGAGCAGTACTTC.

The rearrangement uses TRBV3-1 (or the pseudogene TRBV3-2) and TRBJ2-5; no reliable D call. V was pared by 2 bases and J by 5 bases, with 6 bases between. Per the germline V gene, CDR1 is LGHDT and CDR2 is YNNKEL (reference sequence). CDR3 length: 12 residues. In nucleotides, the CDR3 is TGTGCCAGCAGCCAAATGGGCGAGACCCAGTACTTC. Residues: CASSQMGETQYF.

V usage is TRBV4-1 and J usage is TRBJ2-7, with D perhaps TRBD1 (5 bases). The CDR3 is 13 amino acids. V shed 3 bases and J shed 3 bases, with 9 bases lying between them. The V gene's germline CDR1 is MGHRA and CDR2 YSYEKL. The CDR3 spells CASSHHQGYEQYF. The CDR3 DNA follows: TGCGCCAGCAGCCATCACCAGGGCTACGAGCAGTACTTC.

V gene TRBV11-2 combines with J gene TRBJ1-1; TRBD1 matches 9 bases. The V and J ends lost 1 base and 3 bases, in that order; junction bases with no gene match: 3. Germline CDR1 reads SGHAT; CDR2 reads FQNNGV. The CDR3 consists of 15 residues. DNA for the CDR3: TGTGCCAGCAGCTTAGCCAGGACAGGGGACACTGAAGCTTTCTTT. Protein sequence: CASSLARTGDTEAFF.

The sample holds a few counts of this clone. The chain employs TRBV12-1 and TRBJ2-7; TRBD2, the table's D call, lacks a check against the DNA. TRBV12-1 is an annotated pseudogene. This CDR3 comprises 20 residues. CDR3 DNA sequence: TGTGCCAGCAGCTTTGGGCACACAGATGCAATAGCGGGAGGGTCCTACGAGCAGTACTTC. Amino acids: CASSFGHTDAIAGGSYEQYF.

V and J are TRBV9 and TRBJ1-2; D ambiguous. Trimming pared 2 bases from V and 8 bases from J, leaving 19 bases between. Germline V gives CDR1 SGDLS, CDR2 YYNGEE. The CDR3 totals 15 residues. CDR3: CASSVAGSFGGGYTF. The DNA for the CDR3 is TGTGCCAGCAGCGTCGCGGGCTCGTTTGGCGGGGGCTACACCTTC.

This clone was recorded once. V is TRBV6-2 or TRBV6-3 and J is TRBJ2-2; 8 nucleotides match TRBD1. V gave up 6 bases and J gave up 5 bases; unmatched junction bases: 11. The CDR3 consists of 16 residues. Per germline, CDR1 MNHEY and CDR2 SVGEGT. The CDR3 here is CASSRPGTGTTGELFF. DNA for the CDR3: TGTGCCAGCAGCCGGCCTGGGACAGGAACAACCGGGGAGCTGTTTTTT.